These 29 T cell receptor beta chains were all obtained from the same sample, sequenced in a study of identifying expanded T cells in peripheral blood. Sequencing was performed with immunoSEQ multiplex PCR; in TCRdb, only in-frame clones are kept and a portion is missing. This repertoire shows 97,000 or so clones, about 87% found once; its top ten account for roughly 15%. Material: blood. The receptors were gathered from a person aged 18-70 years in good health.

This clone was counted between two and nine times. The chain links TRBV11-2 to TRBJ2-1; D is perhaps TRBD2 (5 bases). Germline V gives CDR1 SGHAT, CDR2 FQNNGV. There are 15 residues in the CDR3. V shed 2 bases and J shed 6 bases, with 14 bases lying between them. Here the CDR3 reads CASSLISGLLNEQFF. CDR3 DNA sequence: TGTGCCAGCAGCTTAATCAGCGGCTTACTCAATGAGCAGTTCTTC.

The rearrangement uses TRBV7-2 and TRBJ1-2; 12 positions match TRBD1. The CDR3 sequence is 15 residues long. The J segment lost 5 bases and the V segment lost 2 bases, leaving 3 bases of the junction unmatched. Germline-derived CDR1 and CDR2 are SGHTA and FQGNSA. CDR3 sequence: CASSLMGQGAYGYTF. For the CDR3, the DNA is TGTGCCAGCAGCTTAATGGGACAGGGGGCTTATGGCTACACCTTC.

The rearrangement joins TRBV7-2 to TRBJ1-1; D unclear. The CDR3 contains 13 residues. Looked up from germline, CDR1 is SGHTA and CDR2 is FQGNSA. Trimming left V 1 base short and J 2 bases short, with 5 bases between. CDR3 bases: TGTGCCAGCAGCTTAGGGACCAACACTGAAGCTTTCTTT. It encodes CASSLGTNTEAFF. Supplemented by reference TRBV7-2 and TRBJ1-1, the full variable domain reads GAGVSQSPSNKVTEKGKDVELRCDPISGHTALYWYRQSLGQGLEFLIYFQGNSAPDKSGLPSDRFSAERTGGSVSTLTIQRTQQEDSAVYLCASSLGTNTEAFFGQGTRLTVV.

The V gene is TRBV10-3, the J gene TRBJ2-3, with 9 bases fitting TRBD2. Trimming took 3 bases from V and 4 from J; bases not matched to a gene: 8. Germline CDR1 and CDR2: ENHRY and SYGVKD. The CDR3 totals 16 residues. The CDR3 bases are TGTGCCATCAGTGATTTGTTAGCGGGAGCCGCAGATACGCAGTATTTT. This codes for CAISDLLAGAADTQYF.

The rearrangement joins TRBV18 to TRBJ1-1; D gene unclear. CDR3 length equals 11 residues. Trimming took 4 bases from V and 1 from J, leaving 1 base between them. The germline V gene has CDR1 KGHSH and CDR2 LQKENI. Here the CDR3 DNA reads TGTGCCAGCTCACAGAACACTGAAGCTTTCTTT. Translating gives CASSQNTEAFF.

This clone showed up just once. The chain has TRBV11-3 and TRBJ2-7, with no clear D. V was clipped by 4 bases and J by 2 bases, with 6 bases between them. Per the germline V gene, CDR1 is SGHNT and CDR2 is YENEEA. The CDR3 is 12 amino acids. The CDR3 region is CASSSGPYEQYF. The CDR3 DNA reads TGTGCCAGCAGCTCTGGTCCCTACGAGCAGTACTTC.

J is TRBJ1-4 and V is TRBV28; D perhaps matches TRBD1 (6 bases). The V gene's germline CDR1 is MDHEN and CDR2 SYDVKM. With 4 bases removed from V and 0 bases from J, the gap between germline ends came to 12 bases. CDR3 length: 16 amino acids. The CDR3 region has the DNA TGTGCCAGCAGTTCTCACAGGGCCGCAACTAATGAAAAACTGTTTTTT. The encoded protein is CASSSHRAATNEKLFF.

The chain employs TRBV30 and TRBJ1-2; D is unclear. Trimming pared 3 bases from V and 8 bases from J, leaving 16 bases between. Germline loops: CDR1 GTSNPN, CDR2 SVGIG (reference sequence). The CDR3 loop spans 13 amino acids. The CDR3 is CAWSPGGVRGYTF. The DNA of the CDR3 is TGTGCCTGGAGCCCGGGCGGAGTTCGGGGCTACACCTTC.

The CDR3 sequence is CASSLKSSYNEQFF. DNA of the CDR3: TGCGCCAGCAGCTTAAAGAGCTCCTACAATGAGCAGTTCTTC. The chain is built from TRBV5-1 and TRBJ2-1; D unclear. Trimming stripped 2 bases from V and 0 bases from J, with 6 bases between. Germline loops: CDR1 SGHRS, CDR2 YFSETQ. The CDR3 is 14 residues long.

The chain joins TRBV13 to TRBJ1-5; D possibly corresponds to TRBD1 (5 bases). Trimming stripped 3 bases from V and 4 bases from J, with 10 bases between. In germline, CDR1 is PRHDT, CDR2 FYEKMQ (reference sequence). This CDR3 is built from 14 residues. The CDR3 DNA reads as TGTGCCAGCAGCTTCCGGGACGGTAATCAGCCCCAGCATTTT. This gives the protein CASSFRDGNQPQHF. Full variable domain (rest looked up from reference TRBV13 and TRBJ1-5): AAGVIQSPRHLIKEKRETATLKCYPIPRHDTVYWYQQGPGQDPQFLISFYEKMQSDKGSIPDRFSAQQFSDYHSELNMSSLELGDSALYFCASSFRDGNQPQHFGDGTRLSIL.

The chain carries TRBV7-8 and TRBJ2-2; a weak D match, TRBD2 (6 bases). V shed 4 bases and J shed 2 bases, with 11 bases lying between them. The CDR3 is 15 residues long. The V gene's germline CDR1 is SGHVS and CDR2 FQNEAQ. As DNA, the CDR3 is TGTGCCAGCAGCTCGAAGGGACTCAACACCGGGGAGCTGTTTTTT. It is translated as CASSSKGLNTGELFF. The variable domain in full, completed from reference TRBV7-8 and TRBJ2-2, reads GAGVSQSPRYKVAKRGQDVALRCDPISGHVSLFWYQQALGQGPEFLTYFQNEAQLDKSGLPSDRFFAERPEGSVSTLKIQRTQQEDSAVYLCASSSKGLNTGELFFGEGSRLTVL.

The chain employs TRBV7-2 and TRBJ2-7, with D perhaps matching TRBD2 (7 bases). CDR3 length: 15 residues. Germline V gene data show CDR1 as SGHTA and CDR2 as FQGNSA. Trimming removed 7 bases at V and 7 bases at J, with 23 bases between. The CDR3 DNA reads as TGTGCCAGCACCGATATCGGGGGGCCGCCTAGAGAGCAGTACTTC. The encoded protein is CASTDIGGPPREQYF.

The V call is TRBV5-1, the J call TRBJ1-3, with no clear D. V was trimmed by 2 bases and J by 0 bases, leaving 9 bases between them. There are 15 residues in the CDR3. CDR1 SGHRS and CDR2 YFSETQ come from the germline V gene. CDR3 nucleotide sequence: TGCGCCAGCAGCTTTTCCGGGCCCTCTGGAAACACCATATATTTT. Translated, it gives CASSFSGPSGNTIYF.

In this sample, this clone turned up once. V is TRBV19 and J is TRBJ2-1; 7 bases map to TRBD1. The trim removed 7 bases at V and 6 bases at J, leaving 9 bases unmatched. The CDR3 length is 14 residues. CDR1 is LNHDA, CDR2 SQIVND, per germline (reference sequence). CDR3 nucleotide sequence: TGTGCCAGTACCCCGGGACAGTCCCTCAATGAGCAGTTCTTC. It encodes CASTPGQSLNEQFF. Variable domain in full (rest from reference TRBV19 and TRBJ2-1): DGGITQSPKYLFRKEGQNVTLSCEQNLNHDAMYWYRQDPGQGLRLIYYSQIVNDFQKGDIAEGYSVSREKKESFPLTVTSAQKNPTAFYLCASTPGQSLNEQFFGPGTRLTVL.

This chain joins TRBV5-1 and TRBJ1-6; D is uncertain. Germline CDR1 SGHRS, CDR2 YFSETQ. The length of the CDR3 is 14 residues. Trimming left V 9 bases short and J 5 bases short, with 15 bases between. The CDR3 loop reads CATREADDNSPLHF. The DNA of the CDR3 is TGCGCCACAAGGGAGGCAGATGATAATTCACCCCTCCACTTT.

The genes are TRBV5-1 and TRBJ1-5; 9 bases line up with TRBD1. CDR1 and CDR2 from the germline V gene are SGHRS and YFSETQ. Losses at the gene ends were 4 bases for V and 4 bases for J; bases not matched to a gene: 6. The CDR3 covers 15 residues. The CDR3 here is CASSPGQGSNQPQHF. The DNA for the CDR3 is TGCGCCAGCAGCCCTGGACAGGGGAGTAATCAGCCCCAGCATTTT.

In its sample, this clone was seen a few times. V and J are TRBV14 and TRBJ2-7, with TRBD1 identical over 8 bases. The CDR3 totals 14 residues. Germline CDR1 reads SGHDN; CDR2 reads FVKESK. Trimming at V came to 4 bases and at J to 3 bases, leaving 5 bases not matched to a gene. As DNA, the CDR3 is TGTGCCAGCAGCCCACCGGGACAGGACTACGAGCAGTACTTC. As protein: CASSPPGQDYEQYF.

This chain joins TRBV5-4 and TRBJ2-7, with TRBD2 as a possible D gene (5 bases). The V end was cut by 1 base, the J end by 0 bases, with 11 bases between. This CDR3 is 15 amino acids long. Germline lookup yields CDR1 SGHNT and CDR2 YYREEE (reference sequence). CDR3 protein: CASSLRGLSSYEQYF. For the CDR3, the DNA is TGTGCCAGCAGCTTGAGAGGGTTGAGCTCCTACGAGCAGTACTTC.

This chain links TRBV19 with TRBJ1-3; D gene uncertain. The CDR3 is made up of 13 amino acids. Per the germline V gene, CDR1 is LNHDA and CDR2 is SQIVND (reference sequence). V was trimmed by 9 bases and J by 0 bases, leaving 9 bases between them. CDR3 bases: TGTGCCAGCCAGCAGAGCTCTGGAAACACCATATATTTT. It specifies CASQQSSGNTIYF.

This clone is a singleton in its sample. This chain connects TRBV6-1 to TRBJ2-1, with D possibly being TRBD2 (6 bases). Germline-derived CDR1 and CDR2 are MNHNS and SASEGT. V shed 1 base and J shed 4 bases, with 11 bases lying between them. This CDR3 has 15 residues. CDR3 region: CASSEGGVRYNEQFF. In DNA, the CDR3 is TGTGCCAGCAGTGAAGGCGGGGTACGTTACAATGAGCAGTTCTTC.

This chain links TRBV11-2 with TRBJ2-7; D might be TRBD1 (6 bases). V lost 5 bases, J lost 3 bases, and 8 bases lay in between. The CDR3 loop spans 12 amino acids. CDR1 and CDR2 (germline): SGHAT, FQNNGV. The DNA of the CDR3 is TGTGCCAGCAGCCCGGACAGCTACGAGCAGTACTTC. It is translated as CASSPDSYEQYF.

The rearrangement links TRBV2 to TRBJ1-2, with TRBD1 identical over 7 bases. V lost 3 bases, J lost 2 bases, and 0 bases stayed unmatched. The CDR3 contains 13 residues. Germline loops: CDR1 SNHLY, CDR2 FYNNEI. CDR3 sequence: CASSEGQNYGYTF. CDR3 sequence (DNA): TGTGCCAGCAGTGAGGGACAGAACTATGGCTACACCTTC.

The chain recombines TRBV11-2 with TRBJ1-2, with 11 bases aligning to TRBD1. Germline V gives CDR1 SGHAT, CDR2 FQNNGV. Germline trimming cut 5 bases from V and 7 bases from J; bases unmatched to any gene: 9. The CDR3 spans 15 residues. In nucleotides, the CDR3 is TGTGCCAGCAGCACAAGGGCCGGGACAGGGGGTGGCTACACCTTC. Translating it yields CASSTRAGTGGGYTF.

The gene calls are TRBV6-5 and TRBJ1-2; weak D call: TRBD1 (5 bases). The CDR3 has 14 amino acids. Germline V CDR1 and CDR2: MNHEY, SVGAGI. The V gene lost 2 bases and the J gene lost 8 bases, with 15 bases spanning the gap. The CDR3 is CASSYLGREEGYTF. The CDR3 bases are TGTGCCAGCAGTTACCTGGGCAGGGAGGAGGGCTACACCTTC.

A single count supports this clone. The chain recombines TRBV6-6 with TRBJ1-4; no clear D. Germline V gene lookup returns CDR1 MNHNY and CDR2 SVGAGI (reference sequence). The CDR3 totals 11 residues. V lost 6 bases and J lost 5, with 4 bases in between. The CDR3 region is CASRENEKLFF. CDR3 bases: TGTGCCAGCAGAGAGAATGAAAAACTGTTTTTT.

The rearrangement joins TRBV7-5 to TRBJ2-7; the table's TRBD2 call for D was not verified on the DNA. TRBV7-5 represents a pseudogene. The CDR3 has 15 residues. This CDR3 is CARSVPGNILDEQYF. In DNA, the CDR3 is TGTGCCAGAAGCGTCCCGGGGAACATATTGGACGAGCAGTACTTC.

V and J are TRBV5-1 and TRBJ1-1; D perhaps matches TRBD1 (6 bases). V lost 3 bases and J lost 1, with 16 bases in between. The germline V gene has CDR1 SGHRS and CDR2 YFSETQ. The CDR3 spans 16 residues. In DNA form, the CDR3 reads TGCGCCAGCAGCTCCTACCGGACAGCGCCGAACACTGAAGCTTTCTTT. The encoded protein is CASSSYRTAPNTEAFF.

The chain's CDR3 is CASSRGQGSPHSYEQYF. The CDR3 DNA is TGTGCCAGTAGTAGGGGACAGGGGTCCCCTCACTCCTACGAGCAGTACTTC. The chain recombines TRBV19 with TRBJ2-7, with 10 bases that match TRBD1. After removal of 4 bases from V and 0 bases from J, the junction contained 9 bases not matched to a gene. Germline V gene sequence: CDR1 LNHDA, CDR2 SQIVND (reference sequence). The CDR3 has 17 amino acids.

The gene calls are TRBV7-3 and TRBJ1-1; D call uncertain. This CDR3 is 14 amino acids long. Per the germline V gene, CDR1 is SGHTA and CDR2 is FQGTGA. V lost 5 bases and J lost 1, with 11 bases in between. The CDR3 DNA reads as TGTGCCAGCAGCGAGGACCGATGGAACACTGAAGCTTTCTTT. Protein product: CASSEDRWNTEAFF.